There are many counts of the clone carrying this T cell receptor beta chain. Via MiXCR, TCRdb re-called the 5' RACE reads, giving one row per CDR3 protein. The repertoire includes roughly 340,000 distinct CDR3 sequences, 20% to 25% of them detected once, and roughly a fifth sits in the top ten. This sample was included in a study of T-cell memory formation after mild COVID-19. V gave up 4 bases and J gave up 5 bases, with 8 bases separating them. Germline-derived CDR1 and CDR2 are SEHNR and FQNEAQ (reference sequence). This CDR3 has 13 amino acids. The V and J genes are TRBV7-9 and TRBJ2-2; tentative D call: TRBD2 (5 bases). This clonotype was sampled from a man aged 18-30 years who had mild COVID-19 (a few samples of this study predate the infection). Cell type and time point are not known. The sequencing input was PBMCs or a T cell subset sorted from them (not recorded which). The CDR3 region has the DNA TGTGCCAGCAGCTCCGGGAATACCGGGGAGCTGTTTTTT. The encoded protein is CASSSGNTGELFF.